One and the same sample provided the 14 T cell receptor beta chains below, sequenced in a study of T cells in Graves' hyperthyroidism and ophthalmopathy. Amplified TCR beta CDR3 regions came from RNA transcripts. HTBI primers drove first-round RT-PCR of the TCR CDR3. Each CDR3 protein gets one entry after TCRdb re-called the multiplex PCR reads with MiXCR. The sample contains 650,000 to 700,000 distinct CDR3 sequences, around 16% of which appear only once. The specimen was blood. Source of these receptors: a man aged 45-60 years with Graves' hyperthyroidism.

This clonotype came up many times. The chain uses TRBV25-1 and TRBJ2-5; D may correspond to TRBD1 or TRBD2 (5 bases each). The CDR3 consists of 16 residues. V dropped 3 bases and J dropped 6 bases, with 20 bases sitting between them. The germline CDR1 and CDR2 sequences are MGHDK and SYGVNS. CDR3 protein: CASSDPLGQGVQTQYF. As DNA, the CDR3 is TGTGCCAGCAGTGACCCCCTGGGGCAGGGAGTTCAGACCCAGTACTTC. The whole variable domain, remainder taken from reference TRBV25-1 and TRBJ2-5, is EADIYQTPRYLVIGTGKKITLECSQTMGHDKMYWYQQDPGMELHLIHYSYGVNSTEKGDLSSESTVSRIRTEHFPLTLESARPSHTSQYLCASSDPLGQGVQTQYFGPGTRLLVL.

In this sample, this clonotype turned up many times. CDR3: CASRAGDYQRNEQFF. The CDR3 DNA follows: TGTGCCAGCAGGGCGGGGGACTACCAACGCAATGAGCAGTTCTTC. The V gene is TRBV28, the J gene TRBJ2-1; 7 bases align to TRBD2. The CDR3 consists of 15 residues. Germline V lookup: CDR1 MDHEN, CDR2 SYDVKM. V shed 6 bases, J shed 6 bases, and the junction held 11 bases outside the gene matches.

This clonotype was seen repeatedly, ten times or more. The chain couples TRBV2 to TRBJ2-3; D is possibly TRBD1 or TRBD2 (5 bases each). Per the germline V gene, CDR1 is SNHLY and CDR2 is FYNNEI. The V and J ends lost 4 bases and 3 bases respectively, with 11 bases between them. This CDR3 spans 14 amino acids. The CDR3 is CASSAGTPTDTQYF. Here the CDR3 DNA reads TGTGCCAGCAGTGCCGGGACGCCAACAGATACGCAGTATTTT.

This clonotype has at least ten counts. V and J are TRBV6-2 or TRBV6-3 and TRBJ2-7, with 7 positions matching TRBD1. V was pared by 4 bases and J by 5 bases, with 8 bases of the junction left unmatched. The germline V gene encodes CDR1 MNHEY and CDR2 SVGEGT. The CDR3 extends over 14 amino acids. CDR3 sequence (DNA): TGTGCCAGCAGTTTCGCGACAGGGAGCCACGAGCAGTACTTC. It specifies CASSFATGSHEQYF.

In this sample, this clonotype turned up many times. Here the CDR3 DNA reads TGTGCCATCAGTGAGTCGGCAAAACTTGACTACGAGCAGTACTTC. Protein sequence: CAISESAKLDYEQYF. The chain has TRBV10-3 and TRBJ2-7; unclear D gene. The CDR3 spans 15 residues. Looked up from germline, CDR1 is ENHRY and CDR2 is SYGVKD. V lost 0 bases to trimming and J lost 3 bases, with 12 bases between them.

There are a few counts of this clonotype. The chain uses TRBV6-1 and TRBJ1-2, with 8 bases that match TRBD1. Germline CDR1 MNHNS, CDR2 SASEGT. CDR3 length: 15 amino acids. Trimming removed 5 bases from V and 0 bases from J; junction bases left unmatched: 5. In nucleotides, the CDR3 is TGTGCCAGCAGTCCAGGGGGCGCAGCTAACTATGGCTACACCTTC. Its protein is CASSPGGAANYGYTF.

CDR3 loop: CASNLDSYNQPQHF. CDR3 DNA sequence: TGTGCCAGCAACCTCGACAGTTACAATCAGCCCCAGCATTTT. The gene calls are TRBV28 and TRBJ1-5; possibly TRBD1 for D (5 bases). The CDR3 has 14 amino acids. Germline CDR1 MDHEN, CDR2 SYDVKM. Deletions cut 7 bases from V and 3 bases from J, with 13 bases between.

The chain joins TRBV14 to TRBJ1-2; D is uncertain. V lost 0 bases and J lost 5, with 7 bases in between. Germline V lookup: CDR1 SGHDN, CDR2 FVKESK. This CDR3 spans 13 amino acids. The CDR3 reads CASSQDHGYGYTF. CDR3 bases: TGTGCCAGCAGCCAAGATCACGGGTATGGCTACACCTTC.

The table lists this clonotype with a few counts. The CDR3 sequence is CAWSALANEQFF. The CDR3 DNA reads as TGTGCCTGGAGCGCACTAGCTAATGAGCAGTTCTTC. This chain joins TRBV30 and TRBJ2-1; the D gene is possibly TRBD2 (6 bases). Germline CDR1 reads GTSNPN; CDR2 reads SVGIG (reference sequence). This CDR3 region has 12 residues. Trimming removed 3 bases at V and 7 bases at J, with 10 bases between.

Only a few counts were recorded for this clonotype. This rearrangement joins TRBV18 to TRBJ2-1; D is uncertain. Germline lookup yields CDR1 KGHSH and CDR2 LQKENI. The CDR3 sequence is 19 residues long. V was shortened by 2 bases and J by 7 bases, with 27 bases between the two germline ends. As DNA, the CDR3 is TGTGCCAGCTCACCAGGGATCCGCACAACCTTCCCACTTCGGAATGAGCAGTTCTTC. This codes for CASSPGIRTTFPLRNEQFF.

This clonotype was observed at least ten times. V is TRBV27 and J is TRBJ2-1; D is possibly TRBD2 (5 bases). Trimming left V 8 bases short and J 4 bases short, with 12 bases between. This CDR3 comprises 13 residues. Germline-derived CDR1 and CDR2 are MNHEY and SMNVEV (reference sequence). The CDR3 DNA reads TGTGCCAGCGCGCTTCCGGGGTACAATGAGCAGTTCTTC. Translation: CASALPGYNEQFF.

Concerning this clonotype: This may arise from a read error, as a much more abundant clone is one base away. The CDR3 is CASSLGHRVDEQFF. DNA for the CDR3: TGTGCCAGCAGCTTAGGTCACAGGGTCGACGAGCAGTTCTTC. The gene calls are TRBV7-3 and TRBJ2-1; D is perhaps TRBD1 (6 bases). The ends were cut back, 2 bases at V and 10 bases at J, with 15 bases in the middle. The germline V gene encodes CDR1 SGHTA and CDR2 FQGTGA. The CDR3 covers 14 residues.

This clonotype was seen a few times. The rearrangement links TRBV9 to TRBJ2-3, with TRBD2 as a possible D gene (6 bases). The V and J ends lost 3 bases and 3 bases respectively, with 17 bases between them. The CDR3 spans 16 residues. Germline CDR1 reads SGDLS; CDR2 reads YYNGEE. The CDR3 DNA follows: TGTGCCAGCAGCGCTGGGGGGAACAGCGCGACAGATACGCAGTATTTT. Its translation: CASSAGGNSATDTQYF.

This clonotype turned up a few times. V usage is TRBV28 and J usage is TRBJ2-7; 7 nucleotides line up with TRBD1. Germline V gene lookup returns CDR1 MDHEN and CDR2 SYDVKM. V gave up 4 bases and J gave up 6 bases; unmatched junction bases: 12. This CDR3 has 15 amino acids. CDR3 loop: CASSSKQGSFFEQYF. CDR3 DNA: TGTGCCAGCAGTTCCAAACAGGGGTCGTTTTTCGAGCAGTACTTC.